Listed here are 30 T cell receptor beta chains from one sample, sequenced in a study of T cell responses to AZD1222 COVID-19 vaccine. Data came from immunoSEQ multiplex PCR; TCRdb stores just in-frame clones and leaves some out. Of roughly 80,000 clones in the sample, 70% to 90% are singletons; the top ten hold 9.5% to 13%. Specimen: peripheral blood, collected 28 days after the second AZD1222 dose. The origin of the receptors is an adult who received the AZD1222 COVID-19 vaccine.

CDR3 loop: CASSQDSGRDNQPQHF. Here the CDR3 DNA reads TGCGCCAGCAGCCAAGATAGCGGCAGGGACAATCAGCCCCAGCATTTT. The chain joins TRBV4-1 to TRBJ1-5; maybe TRBD1 (5 bases). Germline V gene sequence: CDR1 MGHRA, CDR2 YSYEKL. V was trimmed by 0 bases and J by 3 bases, leaving 12 bases between them. This CDR3 has 16 residues.

The chain employs TRBV5-5 and TRBJ2-7, with D perhaps given as TRBD1 or TRBD2 (5 bases each). V was pared by 0 bases and J by 4 bases, with 11 bases between. Germline V gene sequence: CDR1 SGHKS, CDR2 YYEKEE (reference sequence). The CDR3 runs to 14 residues. CDR3: CASSLVEGYYEQYF. DNA of the CDR3: TGTGCCAGCAGCTTGGTAGAGGGGTATTACGAGCAGTACTTC. Together with reference TRBV5-5 and TRBJ2-7, the CDR3 gives the full variable domain: DAGVTQSPTHLIKTRGQQVTLRCSPISGHKSVSWYQQVLGQGPQFIFQYYEKEERGRGNFPDRFSARQFPNYSSELNVNALLLGDSALYLCASSLVEGYYEQYFGPGTRLTVT.

As concerns this clone: Its ends do not fully match the called genes, so a read error is possible. The DNA of the CDR3 is TGTGCCAGCAGGTTGGCCGGGGATCCGAGGAACACCATATATTTT. Amino acids: CASRLAGDPRNTIYF. This chain uses TRBV5-8 with TRBJ1-3, with D hard to call. Germline CDR1 is SGHTS and CDR2 is YDEGEE. The CDR3 spans 15 residues. Filled out from reference TRBV5-8 and TRBJ1-3, the complete variable domain reads EAGVTQSPTHLIKTRGQQATLRCSPISGHTSVYWYQQALGLGLQFLLWYDEGEERNRGNFPPRFSGRQFPNYSSELNVNALELEDSALYLCASRLAGDPRNTIYFGEGSWLTVV.

V gene TRBV4-1 combines with J gene TRBJ2-7; maybe TRBD2 (5 bases). V was cut by 0 bases and J by 3 bases, with 18 bases left in between. CDR3 length: 17 residues. Germline loops: CDR1 MGHRA, CDR2 YSYEKL. This CDR3 reads CASSQEEAPRSIYEQYF. CDR3 DNA: TGCGCCAGCAGCCAAGAGGAGGCCCCCCGGAGCATCTACGAGCAGTACTTC.

The chain joins TRBV18 to TRBJ1-5; the D is unclear. The V gene's germline CDR1 is KGHSH and CDR2 LQKENI. Between the trimmed V and J ends, which lost 3 bases and 4 bases, there was a span of 13 bases. The CDR3 has 15 amino acids. Here the CDR3 reads CASSPAKGANQPQHF. CDR3 nucleotide sequence: TGTGCCAGCTCACCGGCAAAGGGCGCTAATCAGCCCCAGCATTTT. Full variable domain (rest looked up from reference TRBV18 and TRBJ1-5): NAGVMQNPRHLVRRRGQEARLRCSPMKGHSHVYWYRQLPEEGLKFMVYLQKENIIDESGMPKERFSAEFPKEGPSILRIQQVVRGDSAAYFCASSPAKGANQPQHFGDGTRLSIL.

This clone was picked up a small number of times. J is TRBJ1-1 and V is TRBV5-4; D remains unclear. V was clipped by 4 bases and J by 2 bases, with 9 bases between them. In germline, CDR1 is SGHNT, CDR2 YYREEE (reference sequence). This CDR3 is 13 amino acids long. CDR3 sequence reads: CASSQQVNTEAFF. The DNA for the CDR3 is TGTGCCAGCAGCCAACAAGTTAACACTGAAGCTTTCTTT.

In nucleotides, the CDR3 is TGTGCCACCCAGGACAGGGGGCCTCTAAATGAGCAGTTCTTC. It codes for CATQDRGPLNEQFF. The chain joins TRBV19 to TRBJ2-1; TRBD1 agrees at 11 bases. CDR1 is LNHDA, CDR2 SQIVND, per germline (reference sequence). The CDR3 runs 14 residues. Trimming cost V 10 bases and J 7 bases; bases outside gene matches: 9.

V and J are TRBV6-5 and TRBJ2-3; D remains ambiguous. The CDR3 contains 13 residues. Between the trimmed V and J ends, which lost 4 bases and 7 bases, there was a span of 12 bases. Per germline, CDR1 MNHEY and CDR2 SVGAGI. CDR3 in amino acids: CASSSLGVHTQYF. CDR3 nucleotide sequence: TGTGCCAGCAGTTCCCTCGGTGTCCATACGCAGTATTTT.

In its sample, this clone was seen a few times. The chain employs TRBV28 and TRBJ1-4; D might be TRBD1 (5 bases). The V gene's germline CDR1 is MDHEN and CDR2 SYDVKM. V dropped 3 bases and J dropped 0 bases, with 8 bases sitting between them. The CDR3 loop spans 15 amino acids. The CDR3 loop reads CASSFSGATNEKLFF. In DNA form, the CDR3 reads TGTGCCAGCAGTTTCTCGGGGGCAACTAATGAAAAACTGTTTTTT.

The chain has TRBV5-4 and TRBJ1-2; 7 nucleotides line up with TRBD1. The CDR3 extends over 14 amino acids. Looked up from germline, CDR1 is SGHNT and CDR2 is YYREEE (reference sequence). V dropped 4 bases and J dropped 4; count of bases not matched to a gene: 7. The CDR3 reads CASSSRDSAYGYTF. CDR3 nucleotide sequence: TGTGCCAGCAGCAGCCGGGACAGTGCCTATGGCTACACCTTC.

V usage is TRBV14 and J usage is TRBJ1-2; 7 nucleotides align to TRBD1. Germline V gives CDR1 SGHDN, CDR2 FVKESK. This CDR3 has 13 residues. Trimming cost V 4 bases and J 4 bases; bases outside gene matches: 3. CDR3: CASSPDRVYGYTF. For the CDR3, the DNA is TGTGCCAGCAGCCCCGACAGGGTCTATGGCTACACCTTC.

This clone appeared a single time. The V and J genes are TRBV4-1 and TRBJ1-1, with D possibly TRBD1 on 5 matching bases. This CDR3 has 16 amino acids. Trimming stripped 0 bases from V and 2 bases from J, with 13 bases between. The germline V gene has CDR1 MGHRA and CDR2 YSYEKL. As DNA, the CDR3 is TGCGCCAGCAGCCAAGAGCGGGCCAGGGCAAACACTGAAGCTTTCTTT. Its protein is CASSQERARANTEAFF.

The gene calls are TRBV14 and TRBJ2-7; 10 bases align to TRBD1. CDR1 is SGHDN and CDR2 is FVKESK in the germline V gene. The CDR3 has 15 residues. The ends lost 2 bases at V and 2 bases at J; junction bases unmatched: 3. In DNA, the CDR3 is TGTGCCAGCAGCCAAATCGGACAGGGGGCCTACGAGCAGTACTTC. Its translation is CASSQIGQGAYEQYF.

V is TRBV7-9 and J is TRBJ2-7; 7 bases line up with TRBD1. V shed 7 bases, J shed 2 bases, and the junction held 8 bases outside the gene matches. Per germline, CDR1 SEHNR and CDR2 FQNEAQ (reference sequence). This CDR3 is 14 amino acids long. The CDR3, as DNA: TGTGCCAGCACCACCGCAGGGGGTACCTACGAGCAGTACTTC. It specifies CASTTAGGTYEQYF.

J is TRBJ2-1 and V is TRBV9; D ambiguous. Trimming removed 0 bases from V and 8 bases from J, with 15 bases in between. Germline-derived CDR1 and CDR2 are SGDLS and YYNGEE. CDR3 length equals 15 residues. This CDR3 is CASSVEDGSADEQFF. CDR3 nucleotides: TGTGCCAGCAGCGTAGAGGATGGATCCGCGGATGAGCAGTTCTTC.

The chain joins TRBV7-2 to TRBJ2-3; 11 nucleotides agree with TRBD2. In germline, CDR1 is SGHTA, CDR2 FQGNSA. V lost 2 bases and J lost 4; bases outside the gene matches: 5. This CDR3 comprises 16 residues. The chain's CDR3 is CASSLFSGGAPDTQYF. CDR3 bases: TGTGCCAGCAGCTTATTTAGCGGGGGGGCCCCAGATACGCAGTATTTT.

As concerns this clone: Other DNA sequences in this specimen translate into the identical CDR3. The chain is built from TRBV7-2 and TRBJ2-7; 10 bases are shared with TRBD1. CDR3 length: 14 residues. Germline assignment: CDR1 SGHTA and CDR2 FQGNSA. V dropped 3 bases and J dropped 6; count of bases not matched to a gene: 5. CDR3: CASSFRDRGREQYF. DNA for the CDR3: TGTGCCAGCAGCTTTCGGGACAGGGGTCGCGAGCAGTACTTC.

This chain joins TRBV30 and TRBJ1-2; no reliable D call. With 1 base removed from V and 5 bases from J, the gap between germline ends came to 17 bases. CDR1 is GTSNPN, CDR2 SVGIG, per germline (reference sequence). CDR3 length: 15 amino acids. Here the CDR3 reads CAWSDPSRSKYGYTF. CDR3 DNA: TGTGCCTGGAGTGACCCATCCAGATCAAAGTATGGCTACACCTTC.

The J gene is TRBJ1-4, the V gene TRBV5-4; D not certain. The CDR3 has 16 amino acids. Trimming pared 4 bases from V and 0 bases from J, leaving 13 bases between. Germline V gene data show CDR1 as SGHNT and CDR2 as YYREEE (reference sequence). CDR3 coding DNA: TGTGCCAGCAGCCGAACGGGTGGGGCAACTAATGAAAAACTGTTTTTT. Amino acids: CASSRTGGATNEKLFF.

This clone is a singleton in its sample. The V call is TRBV30, the J call TRBJ2-2; TRBD2 aligns across 12 bases. The ends lost 2 bases at V and 10 bases at J; junction bases unmatched: 5. CDR3 length: 14 amino acids. The germline CDR1 and CDR2 sequences are GTSNPN and SVGIG (reference sequence). The CDR3 protein is CAWSKTSGGTELFF. CDR3 coding DNA: TGTGCCTGGAGTAAAACTAGCGGGGGGACGGAGCTGTTTTTT.

The rearrangement joins TRBV5-4 to TRBJ2-2; D uncertain. The V gene lost 2 bases and the J gene lost 0 bases, with 8 bases spanning the gap. This CDR3 is built from 15 residues. The V gene's germline CDR1 is SGHNT and CDR2 YYREEE (reference sequence). CDR3 in amino acids: CASSFSRTNTGELFF. The CDR3 DNA reads TGTGCCAGCAGCTTTTCCAGAACGAACACCGGGGAGCTGTTTTTT. Based on the CDR3 plus reference TRBV5-4 and TRBJ2-2, the full variable domain is ETGVTQSPTHLIKTRGQQVTLRCSSQSGHNTVSWYQQALGQGPQFIFQYYREEENGRGNFPPRFSGLQFPNYSSELNVNALELDDSALYLCASSFSRTNTGELFFGEGSRLTVL.

The CDR3 DNA sequence: TGTGCCACCATACAGCCGTTTTACAATGAGCAGTTCTTC. It is translated as CATIQPFYNEQFF. The J gene is TRBJ2-1, the V gene TRBV28; D call uncertain. Between the trimmed V and J ends, which lost 10 bases and 4 bases, there was a span of 14 bases. The CDR3 sequence is 13 residues long. Germline assignment: CDR1 MDHEN and CDR2 SYDVKM. The full variable domain, its missing parts supplied by reference TRBV28 and TRBJ2-1, is DVKVTQSSRYLVKRTGEKVFLECVQDMDHENMFWYRQDPGLGLRLIYFSYDVKMKEKGDIPEGYSVSREKKERFSLILESASTNQTSMYLCATIQPFYNEQFFGPGTRLTVL.

The chain employs TRBV5-1 and TRBJ1-2, with a tentative D call TRBD1 (6 bases). Trimming removed 0 bases at V and 6 bases at J, with 15 bases between. CDR1 and CDR2 (germline): SGHRS, YFSETQ. The CDR3 runs 15 residues. CDR3 DNA: TGCGCCAGCAGCTTGGGGGGACAAAGAGTCCATGGCTACACCTTC. Protein sequence: CASSLGGQRVHGYTF.

The chain is built from TRBV5-1 and TRBJ2-1; 7 positions agree with TRBD2. The CDR3 covers 15 residues. Germline V gives CDR1 SGHRS, CDR2 YFSETQ. V shed 5 bases and J 8 bases; nucleotides not matched to a gene: 13. CDR3 in amino acids: CASRPPGLHRHEQFF. The DNA for the CDR3 is TGCGCCAGCAGACCTCCGGGACTACACCGTCATGAGCAGTTCTTC.

The chain links TRBV18 to TRBJ1-1; D not certain. Germline assignment: CDR1 KGHSH and CDR2 LQKENI. The CDR3 runs 12 residues. Trimming removed 1 base from V and 7 bases from J, with 7 bases in between. CDR3 sequence reads: CASSPREDEAFF. DNA of the CDR3: TGTGCCAGCTCACCACGCGAGGATGAAGCTTTCTTT.

The chain joins TRBV29-1 to TRBJ2-7; TRBD2 might be the D (5 bases). Trimming cost V 0 bases and J 2 bases, with 11 bases left between them. The CDR3 is 14 residues long. The germline V gene has CDR1 SQVTM and CDR2 ANQGSEA. The CDR3 spells CSVEEVRATYEQYF. CDR3 DNA: TGCAGCGTTGAAGAAGTGAGGGCTACCTACGAGCAGTACTTC.

This CDR3 reads CATQGLAGLTDTQYF. CDR3 sequence (DNA): TGTGCCACCCAGGGACTAGCGGGACTCACAGATACGCAGTATTTT. The chain has TRBV19 and TRBJ2-3; 13 positions match TRBD2. V lost 10 bases, J lost 2 bases, and 6 bases stayed unmatched. CDR3 length equals 15 residues. CDR1 and CDR2 (germline): LNHDA, SQIVND (reference sequence).

This chain connects TRBV6-1 to TRBJ2-7; unclear D gene. CDR1 and CDR2 from the germline V gene are MNHNS and SASEGT. The CDR3 has 11 amino acids. Between the trimmed V and J ends, which lost 0 bases and 3 bases, there was a span of 0 bases. CDR3 DNA: TGTGCCAGCAGTGAAGCCTACGAGCAGTACTTC. This encodes CASSEAYEQYF.

The rearrangement uses TRBV2 and TRBJ1-1; D not resolved. There are 12 residues in the CDR3. The V gene's germline CDR1 is SNHLY and CDR2 FYNNEI. The V gene lost 7 bases and the J gene lost 7 bases, with 13 bases spanning the gap. CDR3 in amino acids: CASTPRSGEAFF. The CDR3 region has the DNA TGTGCCAGCACCCCCCGGTCGGGTGAAGCTTTCTTT.

The chain is built from TRBV19 and TRBJ2-7; D may correspond to TRBD1 or TRBD2 (6 bases each). The V gene lost 1 base and the J gene lost 6 bases, with 19 bases spanning the gap. There are 16 residues in the CDR3. The germline V gene has CDR1 LNHDA and CDR2 SQIVND (reference sequence). The CDR3 is CASSIAGGVDGFEQYF. CDR3 DNA sequence: TGTGCCAGTAGTATAGCCGGGGGCGTGGACGGGTTCGAGCAGTACTTC. The entire variable domain, with the rest obtained from reference TRBV19 and TRBJ2-7, is as follows: DGGITQSPKYLFRKEGQNVTLSCEQNLNHDAMYWYRQDPGQGLRLIYYSQIVNDFQKGDIAEGYSVSREKKESFPLTVTSAQKNPTAFYLCASSIAGGVDGFEQYFGPGTRLTVT.